This T cell receptor (beta chain) was recorded in a study of T cell responses to AZD1222 COVID-19 vaccine. Regarding the study as a whole: Seropositive status at baseline applied to only six AZD1222 recipients. Dominant at 160-218 and 743-854, vaccine-associated CD4 TCRs also spanned spike.

TCRdb's table, derived via immunoSEQ multiplex PCR, lists solely in-frame clones and lacks some. The sample includes 170,000 or so clones, about 85% of them seen just once. CDR1 and CDR2 (germline): LGHNA, YNFKEQ. This CDR3 region has 17 residues. V was clipped by 1 base and J by 4 bases; unmatched bases: 9. Concerning this clone: Antigen unknown.

This sequence originates from an adult in good health. The rearrangement joins TRBV4-2 to TRBJ2-1, with 8 bases lining up with TRBD1. The specimen was peripheral blood, collected on day 0 of AZD1222 vaccination. CDR3 DNA: TGTGCCAGCAGCCAAGTGGGACCCGGGACAGGTTACAATGAGCAGTTCTTC. Translated: CASSQVGPGTGYNEQFF.